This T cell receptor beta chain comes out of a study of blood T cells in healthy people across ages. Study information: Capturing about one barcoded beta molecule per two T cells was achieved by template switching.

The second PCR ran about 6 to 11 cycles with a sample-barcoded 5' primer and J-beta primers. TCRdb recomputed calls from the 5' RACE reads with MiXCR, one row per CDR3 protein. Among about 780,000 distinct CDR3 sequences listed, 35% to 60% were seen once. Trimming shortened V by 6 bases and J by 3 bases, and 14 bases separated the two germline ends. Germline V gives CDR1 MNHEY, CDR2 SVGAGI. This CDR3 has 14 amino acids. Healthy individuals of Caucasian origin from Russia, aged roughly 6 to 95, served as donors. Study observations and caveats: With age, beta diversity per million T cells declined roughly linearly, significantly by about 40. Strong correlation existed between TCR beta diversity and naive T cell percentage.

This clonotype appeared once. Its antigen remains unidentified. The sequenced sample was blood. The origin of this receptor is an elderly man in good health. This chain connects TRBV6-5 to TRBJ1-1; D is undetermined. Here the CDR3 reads CASSPITEDTEAFF. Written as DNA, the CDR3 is TGTGCCAGCAGCCCTATAACGGAGGACACTGAAGCTTTCTTT.